This T cell receptor (beta chain) was profiled in a study of tumor-infiltrating lymphocytes in primary liver carcinoma. At the level of the study: Each of the growths was stage T1-T3 N0M0, extending roughly 4.2 to 11 cm across.

A remark on this clonotype: Its antigen is still unknown. It may be a read error: a sequence one base away is much more abundant.

Germline CDR1 and CDR2: MDHEN and SYDVKM. The CDR3 has 13 amino acids. Total RNA (roughly 530 ng) served as template for TCR beta cDNA synthesis primed by a constant-region primer. Employing slightly modified ARM-PCR, three nested multiplex PCR rounds were run, and these gave rise to the TCR beta libraries. Forward primers for TRBV1-TRBV30 and a C-beta reverse primer served the first two PCR rounds, at about 10 cycles each. In TCRdb, the multiplex PCR reads were re-called with MiXCR into one record per CDR3 protein. The sample yields 100,000 to 150,000 distinct CDR3 sequences, around two thirds seen once. From roughly 20-30 mg of unsorted bulk tissue, DNA and RNA were co-extracted together. Overall study results and limits: Overlap in tumor-adjacent and tumor-blood pairs fell below that of tumor region pairs. Only about 7-25% of top clones showed up in all five tumor regions.

The clonotype originates from a woman aged 60-75 years with primary liver carcinoma and hepatitis B virus infection. The material sequenced was liver tumor tissue from sampling region 1. Subset indicated: tumor region T1, superior pole. The rearrangement uses TRBV28 and TRBJ1-1; D not certain. CDR3 coding DNA: TGTGCCAGCACGAACCGGATGAACACTGAAGCTCTCTTT. Its translation: CASTNRMNTEALF.